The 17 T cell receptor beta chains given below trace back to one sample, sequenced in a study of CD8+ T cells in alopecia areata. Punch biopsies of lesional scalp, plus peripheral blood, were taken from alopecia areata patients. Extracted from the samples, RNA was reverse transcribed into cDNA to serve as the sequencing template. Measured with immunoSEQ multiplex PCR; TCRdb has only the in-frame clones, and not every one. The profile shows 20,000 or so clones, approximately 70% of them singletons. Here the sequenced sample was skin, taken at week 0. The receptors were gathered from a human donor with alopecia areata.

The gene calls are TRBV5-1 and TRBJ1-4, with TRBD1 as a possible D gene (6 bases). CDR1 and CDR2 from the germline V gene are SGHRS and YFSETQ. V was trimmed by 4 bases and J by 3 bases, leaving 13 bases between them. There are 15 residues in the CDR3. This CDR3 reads CASSGGTISNEKLFF. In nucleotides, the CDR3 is TGCGCCAGCAGCGGCGGGACAATATCTAATGAAAAACTGTTTTTT.

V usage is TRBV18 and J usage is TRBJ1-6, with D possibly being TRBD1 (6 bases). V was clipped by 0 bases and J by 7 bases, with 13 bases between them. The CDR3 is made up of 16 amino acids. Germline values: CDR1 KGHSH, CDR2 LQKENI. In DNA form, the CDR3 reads TGTGCCAGCTCACCACCCGGGGGCCTTGGGAATTCACCCCTCCACTTT. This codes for CASSPPGGLGNSPLHF.

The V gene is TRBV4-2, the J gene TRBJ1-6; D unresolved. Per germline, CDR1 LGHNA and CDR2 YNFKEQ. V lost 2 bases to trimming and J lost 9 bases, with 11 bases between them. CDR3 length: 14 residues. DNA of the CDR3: TGTGCCAGCAGCCAAAACCATCTAGGTTCACCCCTCCACTTT. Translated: CASSQNHLGSPLHF.

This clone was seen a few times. The CDR3 reads CASSQEGGVRLNEQFF. The DNA of the CDR3 is TGCGCCAGCAGCCAAGAAGGCGGGGTGAGATTAAATGAGCAGTTCTTC. The chain couples TRBV4-3 to TRBJ2-1; D perhaps matches TRBD2 (6 bases). The germline V gene encodes CDR1 LGHNA and CDR2 YSLEER. CDR3 length: 16 amino acids. Trimming took 0 bases from V and 7 from J, leaving 16 bases between them.

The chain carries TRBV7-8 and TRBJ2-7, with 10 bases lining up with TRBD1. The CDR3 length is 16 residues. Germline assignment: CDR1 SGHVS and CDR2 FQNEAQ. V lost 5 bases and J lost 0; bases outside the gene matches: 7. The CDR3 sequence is CASSARQGAASYEQYF. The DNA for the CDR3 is TGTGCCAGCAGCGCCAGACAGGGGGCAGCCTCCTACGAGCAGTACTTC.

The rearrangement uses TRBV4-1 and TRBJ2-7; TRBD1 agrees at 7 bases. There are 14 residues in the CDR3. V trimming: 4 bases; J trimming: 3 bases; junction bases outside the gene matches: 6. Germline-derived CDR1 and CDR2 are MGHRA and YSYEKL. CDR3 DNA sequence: TGCGCCAGCAGCCGTTCGACAGGGAGCTACGAGCAGTACTTC. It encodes CASSRSTGSYEQYF.

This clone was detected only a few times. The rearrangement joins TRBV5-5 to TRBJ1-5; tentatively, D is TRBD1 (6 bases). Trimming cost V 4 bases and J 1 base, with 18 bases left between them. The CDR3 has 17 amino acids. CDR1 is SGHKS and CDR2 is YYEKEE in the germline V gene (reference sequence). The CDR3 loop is CASSQVLGQGSNQPQHF. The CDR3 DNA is TGTGCCAGCAGCCAAGTGCTAGGCCAGGGGAGCAATCAGCCCCAGCATTTT.

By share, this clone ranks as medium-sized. Here the CDR3 DNA reads TGCGCCAGCAGCCAAGGCCTCAGGGAAGAGACCCAGTACTTC. Amino acid sequence: CASSQGLREETQYF. The chain combines TRBV4-1 with TRBJ2-5; D is perhaps TRBD1 (5 bases). Germline V gene data show CDR1 as MGHRA and CDR2 as YSYEKL. V lost 1 base and J lost 3, with 9 bases in between. CDR3 length: 14 amino acids.

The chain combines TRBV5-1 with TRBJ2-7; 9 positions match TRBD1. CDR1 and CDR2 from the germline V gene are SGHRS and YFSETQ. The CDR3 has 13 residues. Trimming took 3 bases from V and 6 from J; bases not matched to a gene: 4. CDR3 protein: CASSWDRVGEQYF. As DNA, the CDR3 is TGCGCCAGCAGCTGGGACAGGGTTGGCGAGCAGTACTTC.

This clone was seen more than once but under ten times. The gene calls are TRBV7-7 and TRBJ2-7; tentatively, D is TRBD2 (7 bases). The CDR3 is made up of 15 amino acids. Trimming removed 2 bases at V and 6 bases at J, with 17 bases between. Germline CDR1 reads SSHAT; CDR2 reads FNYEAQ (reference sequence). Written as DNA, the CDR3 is TGTGCCAGCAGCTTAAACGGGGGGCCCGGAAGCGAGCAGTACTTC. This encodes CASSLNGGPGSEQYF.

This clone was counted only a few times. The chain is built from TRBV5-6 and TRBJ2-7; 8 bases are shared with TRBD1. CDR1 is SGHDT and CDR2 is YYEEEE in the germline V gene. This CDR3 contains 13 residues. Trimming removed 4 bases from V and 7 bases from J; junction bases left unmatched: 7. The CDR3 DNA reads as TGTGCCAGCAGCAGGCAGGGGGCGTCTGAGCAGTACTTC. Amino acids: CASSRQGASEQYF. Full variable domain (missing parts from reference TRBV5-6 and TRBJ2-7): DAGVTQSPTHLIKTRGQQVTLRCSPKSGHDTVSWYQQALGQGPQFIFQYYEEEERQRGNFPDRFSGHQFPNYSSELNVNALLLGDSALYLCASSRQGASEQYFGPGTRLTVT.

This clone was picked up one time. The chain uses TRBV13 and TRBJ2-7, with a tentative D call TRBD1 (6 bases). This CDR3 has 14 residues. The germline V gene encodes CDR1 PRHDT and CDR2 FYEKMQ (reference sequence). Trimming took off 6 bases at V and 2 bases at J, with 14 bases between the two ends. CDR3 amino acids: CASRKQGSTYEQYF. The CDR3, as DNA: TGTGCCAGCAGAAAACAGGGTAGTACCTACGAGCAGTACTTC. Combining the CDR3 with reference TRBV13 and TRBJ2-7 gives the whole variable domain AAGVIQSPRHLIKEKRETATLKCYPIPRHDTVYWYQQGPGQDPQFLISFYEKMQSDKGSIPDRFSAQQFSDYHSELNMSSLELGDSALYFCASRKQGSTYEQYFGPGTRLTVT.

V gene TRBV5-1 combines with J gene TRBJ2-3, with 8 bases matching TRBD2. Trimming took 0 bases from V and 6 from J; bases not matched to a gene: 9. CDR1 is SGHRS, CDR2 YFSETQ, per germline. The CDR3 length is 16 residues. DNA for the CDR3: TGCGCCAGCAGCTTGGCCGGCGCGGGGGGCGCTGATACGCAGTATTTT. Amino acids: CASSLAGAGGADTQYF.

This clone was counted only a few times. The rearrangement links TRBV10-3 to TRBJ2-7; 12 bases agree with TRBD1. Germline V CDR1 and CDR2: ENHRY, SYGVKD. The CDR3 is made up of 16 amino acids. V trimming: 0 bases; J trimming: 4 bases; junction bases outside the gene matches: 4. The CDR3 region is CAISESRDRGRYEQYF. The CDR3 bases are TGTGCCATCAGTGAGTCAAGGGACAGGGGGCGGTACGAGCAGTACTTC.

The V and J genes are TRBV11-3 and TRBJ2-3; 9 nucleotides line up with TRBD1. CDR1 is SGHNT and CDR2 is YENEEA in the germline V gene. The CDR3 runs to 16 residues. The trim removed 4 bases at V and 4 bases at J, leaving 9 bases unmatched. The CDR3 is CASSSGTGMVADTQYF. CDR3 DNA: TGTGCCAGCAGCTCGGGGACAGGGATGGTTGCAGATACGCAGTATTTT.

CDR3: CASRKGGSSSGEQYF. The CDR3 coding sequence is TGTGCCAGTAGGAAGGGAGGATCTTCTTCGGGCGAGCAGTACTTC. This chain uses TRBV19 with TRBJ2-7, with TRBD2 as a possible D gene (6 bases). With 6 bases removed from V and 6 bases from J, the gap between germline ends came to 21 bases. Germline CDR1 and CDR2: LNHDA and SQIVND (reference sequence). This CDR3 comprises 15 residues. The variable domain in full, completed from reference TRBV19 and TRBJ2-7, reads DGGITQSPKYLFRKEGQNVTLSCEQNLNHDAMYWYRQDPGQGLRLIYYSQIVNDFQKGDIAEGYSVSREKKESFPLTVTSAQKNPTAFYLCASRKGGSSSGEQYFGPGTRLTVT.

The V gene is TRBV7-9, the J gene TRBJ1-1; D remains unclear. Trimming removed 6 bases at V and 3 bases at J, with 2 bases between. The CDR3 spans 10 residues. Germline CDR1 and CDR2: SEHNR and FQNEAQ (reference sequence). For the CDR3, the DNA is TGTGCCAGCAGTTACACTGAAGCTTTCTTT. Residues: CASSYTEAFF.